This T cell receptor (beta chain) was recorded in a study of vaccination effects on CD4 cells after COVID-19. Study-level results: The authors studied few convalescent patients and collected no early post-infection timepoints.

Before any sequencing was done, the ViraFEST assay used viral peptide pools to expand antigen-specific CD4+ T cells. Subsequent to a culture period of roughly 11 days, CD4+ T cells were isolated. Neither prior SARS-CoV-2 infection nor positive nucleocapsid antibodies were present in the vaccine recipients. TCRdb's copy holds only in-frame clones and misses some; the assay was immunoSEQ multiplex PCR. The sample lists about 48,000 clones; 75% to 85% were seen once. Regarding this clone: Antigen unknown.

The CDR3 consists of 14 residues. CDR1 is KGHSH, CDR2 LQKENI, per germline. The germline V and J ends were trimmed by 2 bases and 8 bases, with 12 bases remaining between them. V and J are TRBV18 and TRBJ1-4; D is ambiguous. This specimen was CD4+ T cells from PBMCs cultured with HCoV-OC43 spike peptides, taken before COVID-19 vaccination. Subset meaning: HCoV-OC43 spike overlapping peptide pool stimulation. The TCR originated in a human donor who received a COVID-19 vaccine. The CDR3 coding sequence is TGTGCCAGCTCACCAACGGGGTTAAAGGAAAAACTGTTTTTT. Protein sequence: CASSPTGLKEKLFF.